The 10 T cell receptor beta chains given below trace back to one sample, sequenced in a study of cytomegalovirus exposure and HLA in healthy donors. The PCR employed 60 Vbeta primers together with 13 Jbeta primers. The assay was immunoSEQ multiplex PCR, and TCRdb's table has in-frame clones only and misses some. The sample consists of 100,000 or so clones, 69% of them appearing once. The sequenced sample was PBMCs. Receptors originate from a young man in good health and CMV-seronegative.

This clone was found a few times. This chain links TRBV5-4 with TRBJ2-1; TRBD2 agrees at 14 bases. CDR3 length equals 16 residues. Germline values: CDR1 SGHNT, CDR2 YYREEE (reference sequence). V shed 4 bases and J 9 bases; nucleotides not matched to a gene: 9. CDR3: CASSKKGLAGVSEQFF. DNA for the CDR3: TGTGCCAGCAGCAAGAAGGGACTAGCGGGAGTATCTGAGCAGTTCTTC.

The chain links TRBV7-9 to TRBJ1-4; possible D gene TRBD1, 6 bases. Between the trimmed V and J ends, which lost 4 bases and 4 bases, there was a span of 13 bases. This CDR3 has 15 residues. The germline CDR1 and CDR2 sequences are SEHNR and FQNEAQ (reference sequence). CDR3 sequence: CASSSQQGFNEKLFF. DNA for the CDR3: TGTGCCAGCAGCTCCCAACAGGGTTTTAATGAAAAACTGTTTTTT.

This chain's CDR3 is CASTESRGGGGDEQFF. CDR3 sequence (DNA): TGTGCCAGTACCGAATCAAGGGGCGGTGGGGGCGATGAGCAGTTCTTC. V and J are TRBV19 and TRBJ2-1; a possible D gene is TRBD1 (6 bases). Germline V gene data show CDR1 as LNHDA and CDR2 as SQIVND (reference sequence). V dropped 7 bases and J dropped 8 bases, with 24 bases sitting between them. The CDR3 contains 16 residues.

V usage is TRBV4-2 and J usage is TRBJ2-3, with D possibly matching TRBD2 (6 bases). V shed 1 base and J shed 0 bases, with 17 bases lying between them. Germline V gives CDR1 LGHNA, CDR2 YNFKEQ. The CDR3 totals 18 residues. The CDR3 reads CASSQALSPDYSTDTQYF. In nucleotides, the CDR3 is TGTGCCAGCAGCCAAGCGTTATCCCCGGACTACAGCACAGATACGCAGTATTTT.

Only a few counts were recorded for this clone. The rearrangement links TRBV2 to TRBJ2-3, with D possibly being TRBD2 (6 bases). This CDR3 has 17 amino acids. The V gene's germline CDR1 is SNHLY and CDR2 FYNNEI. V gave up 3 bases and J gave up 1 base, with 17 bases separating them. CDR3 protein: CASSDWGDPLRTDTQYF. The CDR3 bases are TGTGCCAGCAGTGATTGGGGGGATCCCCTTCGCACAGATACGCAGTATTTT.

The chain couples TRBV19 to TRBJ2-3; TRBD2 matches 7 bases. Germline trimming cut 3 bases from V and 2 bases from J; bases unmatched to any gene: 8. Germline CDR1 and CDR2: LNHDA and SQIVND (reference sequence). The CDR3 is made up of 16 amino acids. CDR3 sequence reads: CASSISRGGLTDTQYF. The CDR3 nucleotides are TGTGCCAGTAGTATCTCCCGGGGAGGGCTCACAGATACGCAGTATTTT.

As for this clone: One junction end does not reproduce the germline sequence, and a read error may be involved. The chain links TRBV7-9 to TRBJ1-4; the D is unclear. The CDR3 spans 14 residues. CDR1 and CDR2 (germline): SEHNR, FQNEAQ (reference sequence). The CDR3 bases are TGTTCCAGCAGCCCACAGAGCAGCAATGAAAAACTGTTTTTT. It encodes CSSSPQSSNEKLFF. The whole variable domain, remainder taken from reference TRBV7-9 and TRBJ1-4, is DTGVSQNPRHKITKRGQNVTFRCDPISEHNRLYWYRQTLGQGPEFLTYFQNEAQLEKSRLLSDRFSAERPKGSFSTLEIQRTEQGDSAMYLCSSSPQSSNEKLFFGSGTQLSVL.

The chain recombines TRBV6-5 with TRBJ2-4, with D maybe TRBD2 (5 bases). Per germline, CDR1 MNHEY and CDR2 SVGAGI. The CDR3 is 16 amino acids. V lost 0 bases to trimming and J lost 6 bases, with 15 bases between them. DNA of the CDR3: TGTGCCAGCAGTTACTCGCGTTCTCAGGCGGGAAACATTCAGTACTTC. Residues: CASSYSRSQAGNIQYF.

This clone was seen only once. The chain uses TRBV7-6 and TRBJ2-7, with D maybe TRBD2 (5 bases). V was cut by 4 bases and J by 4 bases, with 23 bases left in between. Germline V CDR1 and CDR2: SGHVS, FNYEAQ. The CDR3 spans 17 residues. The chain's CDR3 is CASSSPLSARVAYEQYF. Here the CDR3 DNA reads TGTGCCAGCAGCTCCCCCCTCTCGGCCCGAGTAGCGTACGAGCAGTACTTC.

V gene TRBV19 combines with J gene TRBJ1-5; 8 positions agree with TRBD1. Germline V gene data show CDR1 as LNHDA and CDR2 as SQIVND (reference sequence). Trimming removed 6 bases from V and 2 bases from J; junction bases left unmatched: 6. The CDR3 covers 15 residues. CDR3 loop: CASSGQGGGNQPQHF. CDR3 sequence (DNA): TGTGCCAGTAGCGGACAGGGAGGAGGCAATCAGCCCCAGCATTTT.